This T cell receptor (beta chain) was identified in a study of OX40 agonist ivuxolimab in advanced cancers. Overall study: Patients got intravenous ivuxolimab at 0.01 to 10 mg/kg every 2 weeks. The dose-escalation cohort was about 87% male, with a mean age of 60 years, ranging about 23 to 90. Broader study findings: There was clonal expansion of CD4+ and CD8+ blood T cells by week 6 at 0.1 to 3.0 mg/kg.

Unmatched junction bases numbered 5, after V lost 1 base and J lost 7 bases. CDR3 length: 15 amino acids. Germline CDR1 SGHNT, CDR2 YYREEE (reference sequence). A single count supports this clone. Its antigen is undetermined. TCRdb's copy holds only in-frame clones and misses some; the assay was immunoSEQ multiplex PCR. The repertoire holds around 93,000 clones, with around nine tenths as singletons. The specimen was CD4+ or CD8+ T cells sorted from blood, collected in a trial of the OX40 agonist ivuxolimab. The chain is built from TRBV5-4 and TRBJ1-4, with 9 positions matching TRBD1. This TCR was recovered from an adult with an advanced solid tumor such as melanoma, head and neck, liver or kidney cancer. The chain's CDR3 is CASSLRGTGIEKLFF. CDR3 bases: TGTGCCAGCAGCTTGAGAGGGACAGGGATTGAAAAACTGTTTTTT.